The next 9 T cell receptor beta chains were all read from a single sample in a study of cytomegalovirus exposure and HLA in healthy donors. In the PCR, 60 Vbeta and 13 Jbeta primers were used. The repertoire was sequenced with immunoSEQ multiplex PCR; TCRdb's copy has only in-frame clones and lacks some. The sample holds 150,000 to 200,000 clones, almost 80% seen once. Sample: PBMCs. The source is a woman in her forties or fifties in good health and CMV-seropositive.

The chain joins TRBV6-5 to TRBJ1-2; D possibly corresponds to TRBD1 (5 bases). Per the germline V gene, CDR1 is MNHEY and CDR2 is SVGAGI. This CDR3 has 13 residues. V was shortened by 8 bases and J by 6 bases, with 16 bases between the two germline ends. The DNA for the CDR3 is TGTGCCAGCGGTGGGGCAGCTAGAGATGGCTACACCTTC. This codes for CASGGAARDGYTF.

The chain joins TRBV18 to TRBJ2-2, with TRBD2 matching 9 bases. This CDR3 comprises 18 residues. V lost 6 bases to trimming and J lost 0 bases; unmatched junction nucleotides: 11. Per germline, CDR1 KGHSH and CDR2 LQKENI. CDR3 DNA: TGTGCCAGCTCTCCAGGTAGTAGCGGGAGACCGAACACCGGGGAGCTGTTTTTT. Translated: CASSPGSSGRPNTGELFF. Supplemented by reference TRBV18 and TRBJ2-2, the full variable domain reads NAGVMQNPRHLVRRRGQEARLRCSPMKGHSHVYWYRQLPEEGLKFMVYLQKENIIDESGMPKERFSAEFPKEGPSILRIQQVVRGDSAAYFCASSPGSSGRPNTGELFFGEGSRLTVL.

The V gene is TRBV15, the J gene TRBJ2-7; tentative D call: TRBD1 (6 bases). V was cut by 4 bases and J by 2 bases, with 9 bases left in between. CDR1 LNHNV and CDR2 YYDKDF come from the germline V gene (reference sequence). The CDR3 loop spans 13 amino acids. CDR3 DNA sequence: TGTGCCACCAGCAACAGGGTTACCTACGAGCAGTACTTC. Residues: CATSNRVTYEQYF.

The gene calls are TRBV6-1 and TRBJ2-7; D might be TRBD2 (5 bases). Trimming left V 0 bases short and J 0 bases short, with 9 bases between. The germline gives CDR1 MNHNS, CDR2 SASEGT. The CDR3 runs 15 residues. Here the CDR3 DNA reads TGTGCCAGCAGTGAAGCGATGGGGAGCTCCTACGAGCAGTACTTC. This gives the protein CASSEAMGSSYEQYF.

The chain has TRBV7-2 and TRBJ2-3, with 11 positions matching TRBD2. V lost 2 bases, J lost 3 bases, and 4 bases stayed unmatched. Looked up from germline, CDR1 is SGHTA and CDR2 is FQGNSA. CDR3 length equals 16 residues. CDR3 sequence reads: CASSLRLAGGTDTQYF. The CDR3 DNA is TGTGCCAGCAGCTTACGTCTAGCGGGGGGAACAGATACGCAGTATTTT.

The chain is built from TRBV13 and TRBJ1-1; D uncertain. Per the germline V gene, CDR1 is PRHDT and CDR2 is FYEKMQ (reference sequence). This CDR3 has 12 residues. The V end lost 5 bases, the J end lost 7 bases, and 11 bases lay between the germline ends. The CDR3 sequence is CASSVNRLEAFF. The DNA of the CDR3 is TGTGCCAGCAGCGTAAATAGACTTGAAGCTTTCTTT.

The chain recombines TRBV28 with TRBJ1-6, with no clear D. In germline, CDR1 is MDHEN, CDR2 SYDVKM. V lost 6 bases, J lost 7 bases, and 4 bases lay in between. The CDR3 runs 11 residues. The DNA of the CDR3 is TGTGCCAGCAGCCGGAATTCACCCCTCCACTTT. This translates into CASSRNSPLHF.

The gene calls are TRBV7-2 and TRBJ2-7; 10 bases map to TRBD2. After removal of 5 bases from V and 2 bases from J, the junction contained 9 bases not matched to a gene. Per the germline V gene, CDR1 is SGHTA and CDR2 is FQGNSA. The CDR3 totals 16 residues. The CDR3 here is CASSHPLAGAAYEQYF. CDR3 nucleotide sequence: TGTGCCAGCAGCCACCCGCTAGCGGGAGCTGCCTACGAGCAGTACTTC.

The chain employs TRBV28 and TRBJ2-7; a weak D match, TRBD2 (7 bases). The CDR3 contains 15 residues. The germline gives CDR1 MDHEN, CDR2 SYDVKM. The germline V and J ends were trimmed by 6 bases and 5 bases, with 20 bases remaining between them. As DNA, the CDR3 is TGTGCCAGCAGAGAGGGGGGGGCCCGTGGGAACGAGCAGTACTTC. Encoded protein: CASREGGARGNEQYF.